Shown below are 31 T cell receptor beta chains from a single sample sequenced in a study of CXCR3-negative and CXCR3-positive naive CD8 T cells. UMI-tagged TRB cDNA libraries were built via 5' RACE. TCRdb re-called the 5' RACE reads; one entry per CDR3 protein, DNA not given. Here the sample table reports around 50,000 distinct CDR3 sequences. Sequencing input: naive CXCR3- CD8+ T cells from blood. Regarding subset: CD45RO-CCR7+CD27+CD95- naive CD8+ T cells lacking CXCR3 (TNR3-). All receptors come from a human donor in good health. Some clones in this sample may be carry-over from other donors' samples.

The rearrangement links TRBV20-1 to TRBJ2-7; absent DNA, TCRdb's TRBD1 call cannot be checked. This CDR3 region has 16 residues. Germline CDR1 and CDR2: DFQATT and SNEGSKA (reference sequence). CDR3 in amino acids: CSARADRDSPPSEQYF.

The rearrangement uses TRBV7-9 and TRBJ2-1; the TRBD2 assignment by TCRdb is unverifiable without DNA. The CDR3 contains 20 residues. The germline CDR1 and CDR2 sequences are SEHNR and FQNEAQ (reference sequence). The CDR3 is CASSPSMTSGGYSSYNEQFF.

The gene calls are TRBV7-9 and TRBJ1-1; the TRBD1 assignment by TCRdb is unverifiable without DNA. This CDR3 comprises 16 residues. The germline CDR1 and CDR2 sequences are SEHNR and FQNEAQ (reference sequence). The CDR3 spells CASSTTGPPRDTEAFF.

This chain uses TRBV19 with TRBJ1-1; the D call of TRBD1 rests on TCRdb alone, since no DNA is present to check it. This CDR3 comprises 14 residues. Germline-derived CDR1 and CDR2 are LNHDA and SQIVND (reference sequence). CDR3 loop: CASERGSGGTEAFF. Together with reference TRBV19 and TRBJ1-1, the CDR3 gives the full variable domain: DGGITQSPKYLFRKEGQNVTLSCEQNLNHDAMYWYRQDPGQGLRLIYYSQIVNDFQKGDIAEGYSVSREKKESFPLTVTSAQKNPTAFYLCASERGSGGTEAFFGQGTRLTVV.

The chain joins TRBV7-3 to TRBJ1-4; TCRdb designates TRBD1, a call that cannot be tested without DNA. Per the germline V gene, CDR1 is SGHTA and CDR2 is FQGTGA. This CDR3 is built from 15 residues. The CDR3: CASSLNGGTNEKLFF.

V and J are TRBV30 and TRBJ2-1; TCRdb's D gene call, TRBD1, goes unchecked for lack of DNA. The germline gives CDR1 GTSNPN, CDR2 SVGIG (reference sequence). The CDR3 loop spans 15 amino acids. The CDR3 spells CAWSGQGSSYNEQFF.

This rearrangement joins TRBV7-3 to TRBJ2-3; TCRdb gives TRBD2 as the D gene, but with no DNA this cannot be confirmed. Germline-derived CDR1 and CDR2 are SGHTA and FQGTGA. The CDR3 runs to 16 residues. The chain's CDR3 is CASSFYGGEYTDTQYF.

The V and J genes are TRBV10-3 and TRBJ2-1; the TCRdb D gene call, TRBD2, has no DNA to confirm it. This CDR3 is built from 14 residues. Germline V lookup: CDR1 ENHRY, CDR2 SYGVKD. The CDR3: CAISEAGGGGEQFF.

This chain connects TRBV7-2 to TRBJ1-5; TCRdb picks TRBD1, but there is no DNA to check that call. This CDR3 has 16 amino acids. Germline V gene lookup returns CDR1 SGHTA and CDR2 FQGNSA. CDR3 region: CASSLAGIGGGQPQHF.

This chain connects TRBV20-1 to TRBJ2-3; the TRBD2 assignment by TCRdb is unverifiable without DNA. The CDR3 is 14 amino acids. CDR1 and CDR2 (germline): DFQATT, SNEGSKA (reference sequence). CDR3 residues: CSAIAGVLTDTQYF.

The genes are TRBV7-2 and TRBJ2-1; TCRdb's D call of TRBD2 is untestable without DNA. CDR3 length: 17 residues. The germline V gene has CDR1 SGHTA and CDR2 FQGNSA. CDR3 sequence: CASSLKGLSSSYNEQFF.

This chain connects TRBV29-1 to TRBJ2-5. The germline CDR1 and CDR2 sequences are SQVTM and ANQGSEA. The CDR3 runs to 13 residues. The CDR3 is CSVVDGDSETQYF.

This rearrangement joins TRBV15 to TRBJ2-7; the TCRdb D gene call, TRBD1, has no DNA to confirm it. The CDR3 sequence is 13 residues long. The V gene's germline CDR1 is LNHNV and CDR2 YYDKDF (reference sequence). The CDR3 loop is CATSNAGPGEQYF.

This chain links TRBV28 with TRBJ1-1; with no DNA, the TCRdb D assignment of TRBD1 cannot be verified. CDR3 length: 15 residues. Germline-derived CDR1 and CDR2 are MDHEN and SYDVKM. CDR3 region: CASSLGGTGITEAFF.

This sequence joins TRBV28 and TRBJ2-7; the D call from TCRdb, TRBD1, cannot be confirmed without DNA. The CDR3 runs to 16 residues. Germline loops: CDR1 MDHEN, CDR2 SYDVKM. The CDR3 loop is CASSLPSGTDPYEQYF. The whole variable domain, remainder taken from reference TRBV28 and TRBJ2-7, is DVKVTQSSRYLVKRTGEKVFLECVQDMDHENMFWYRQDPGLGLRLIYFSYDVKMKEKGDIPEGYSVSREKKERFSLILESASTNQTSMYLCASSLPSGTDPYEQYFGPGTRLTVT.

V usage is TRBV28 and J usage is TRBJ2-5; TCRdb lists TRBD1, though no DNA is available to test this call. This CDR3 region has 15 residues. From germline, CDR1 is MDHEN and CDR2 SYDVKM. CDR3 amino acids: CASSLYSGGQETQYF.

This chain links TRBV28 with TRBJ2-6; the D call from TCRdb, TRBD1, cannot be confirmed without DNA. The CDR3 loop spans 17 amino acids. Germline V gives CDR1 MDHEN, CDR2 SYDVKM. The CDR3 loop is CATKKDRDASGANVLTF.

The chain employs TRBV4-3 and TRBJ1-4; absent DNA, TCRdb's TRBD1 call cannot be checked. The CDR3 length is 18 residues. The germline CDR1 and CDR2 sequences are LGHNA and YSLEER. CDR3 residues: CASSQDLYDRATNEKLFF.

CDR3 protein: CASSLAAPGPYEQYF. The chain uses TRBV7-6 and TRBJ2-7; with no DNA, the TCRdb D assignment of TRBD1 cannot be verified. The CDR3 spans 15 residues. Germline CDR1 and CDR2: SGHVS and FNYEAQ.

The chain has TRBV7-8 and TRBJ2-1; TCRdb names TRBD2, which stays unverified in the absence of DNA. CDR3 size: 15 residues. CDR1 and CDR2 (germline): SGHVS, FQNEAQ. The CDR3 sequence is CASSQGLAGGNEQFF.

V usage is TRBV19 and J usage is TRBJ1-1; TCRdb returns TRBD1, unconfirmable since there is no DNA. Germline V gene sequence: CDR1 LNHDA, CDR2 SQIVND (reference sequence). The CDR3 extends over 14 amino acids. CDR3 sequence reads: CASSIVDVRAEAFF. The full variable domain, in which reference TRBV19 and TRBJ1-1 provide the parts outside the CDR3, is DGGITQSPKYLFRKEGQNVTLSCEQNLNHDAMYWYRQDPGQGLRLIYYSQIVNDFQKGDIAEGYSVSREKKESFPLTVTSAQKNPTAFYLCASSIVDVRAEAFFGQGTRLTVV.

The V and J genes are TRBV5-1 and TRBJ2-7; TCRdb selects TRBD1, and the lack of DNA leaves this call unchecked. CDR1 is SGHRS and CDR2 is YFSETQ in the germline V gene. CDR3 length: 16 amino acids. The CDR3 loop is CASSLELSLGAREQYF.

This rearrangement joins TRBV20-1 to TRBJ2-5. This CDR3 region has 11 residues. Germline loops: CDR1 DFQATT, CDR2 SNEGSKA (reference sequence). The CDR3 loop is CSARDGETQYF.

V gene TRBV20-1 combines with J gene TRBJ2-3; the D call of TRBD2 rests on TCRdb alone, since no DNA is present to check it. Germline assignment: CDR1 DFQATT and CDR2 SNEGSKA (reference sequence). The CDR3 length is 14 residues. The CDR3 loop reads CSARRSGSTDTQYF.

The chain employs TRBV6-5 and TRBJ1-1; there is no DNA to check the TCRdb D call of TRBD1. Germline V gene lookup returns CDR1 MNHEY and CDR2 SVGAGI. This CDR3 is built from 16 residues. This CDR3 is CASSSPKEGLDTEAFF.

This chain uses TRBV6-2 or TRBV6-3 with TRBJ2-3; the TCRdb D gene call, TRBD2, has no DNA to confirm it. The CDR3 spans 16 residues. In germline, CDR1 is MNHEY, CDR2 SVGEGT. The CDR3 is CASSLAGASSTDTQYF.

The genes are TRBV27 and TRBJ2-3; TCRdb's D gene call, TRBD1, goes unchecked for lack of DNA. The CDR3 has 16 residues. The germline gives CDR1 MNHEY, CDR2 SMNVEV (reference sequence). Here the CDR3 reads CASSSPGQTSTDTQYF.

The chain employs TRBV7-9 and TRBJ2-1; TCRdb indicates TRBD1, and absent DNA this call remains unverified. Germline V gene data show CDR1 as SEHNR and CDR2 as FQNEAQ (reference sequence). The CDR3 length is 16 residues. The CDR3 sequence: CASSPQTGPTYNEQFF.

This chain connects TRBV6-6 to TRBJ2-7; there is no DNA to check the TCRdb D call of TRBD1. Germline values: CDR1 MNHNY, CDR2 SVGAGI (reference sequence). This CDR3 has 15 residues. The CDR3: CASRSGTDFYYEQYF.

This sequence joins TRBV29-1 and TRBJ2-3; as DNA is missing, the TRBD2 call by TCRdb cannot be tested. The germline V gene encodes CDR1 SQVTM and CDR2 ANQGSEA. CDR3 length equals 13 residues. CDR3 sequence: CSGRRGGGDTQYF.

The CDR3 here is CSVVVASGTLLYF. The V gene is TRBV29-1, the J gene TRBJ2-5; without DNA, the TCRdb call of TRBD2 cannot be checked. The CDR3 is 13 residues long. Germline V gene data show CDR1 as SQVTM and CDR2 as ANQGSEA.